A selection of T cell receptor beta chains follows, all from one sample in a study of blood T cell repertoires in COVID-19. Sequenced by immunoSEQ multiplex PCR; TCRdb stores in-frame clones only, minus some. The sample lists 290,000 or so clones, roughly nine tenths seen once, with 2.2% in the top ten. The sample taken for sequencing was peripheral blood. These receptors came from a woman under 40 with COVID-19, enrolled during active disease. Both conserved end residues are part of each CDR3. The order of the fields is D gene, clone size, J gene, V gene, CDR3 DNA, CDR3 protein. D genes are given only for firm matches. Some rows mark clone size as missing; the rest say once, few, many or name a class of expanded clone.

>TRBD2|.|TRBJ2-2|TRBV11-3
TGTGCCAGCAGCTTTAGCGGGAAGAACACCGGGGAGCTGTTTTTT
CASSFSGKNTGELFF
>TRBD1|few|TRBJ1-6|TRBV27
TGTGCCAGCAGCACACTGGACAGGGATAATTCACCCCTCCACTTT
CASSTLDRDNSPLHF
>TRBD1|.|TRBJ1-5|TRBV4-1
TGCGCCAGCAGCCAAGATGGGACAGGGGTTTGGCCCCAGCATTTT
CASSQDGTGVWPQHF
>.|.|TRBJ2-5|TRBV14
TGTGCCAGCAGCCAACTTCGAGGCCAAGAGACCCAGTACTTC
CASSQLRGQETQYF
>.|.|TRBJ1-2|TRBV10-1
TGCGCCAGCGGCGACATGGACTATGGCTACACCTTC
CASGDMDYGYTF
>TRBD1|.|TRBJ1-5|TRBV9
TGTGCCAGCAGCCCTAGGACAGGGGGCAATCAGCCCCAGCATTTT
CASSPRTGGNQPQHF
>.|.|TRBJ1-5|TRBV19
TGTGCCAGTAGCCAGACAGGCCGCAATCAGCCCCAGCATTTT
CASSQTGRNQPQHF
>TRBD1|once|TRBJ1-2|TRBV7-3
TGTGCCAGCAGCCCGCGACAGGGGGCCTATGGCTACACCTTC
CASSPRQGAYGYTF
>TRBD1|.|TRBJ2-1|TRBV9
TGTGCCAGCAGCGCCCAGGGACAGAACTCCTACAATGAGCAGTTCTTC
CASSAQGQNSYNEQFF
>.|many|TRBJ2-2|TRBV11-2
TGTGCCAGCAGCTTAGGGGCAGGGGACACCGGGGAGCTGTTTTTT
CASSLGAGDTGELFF
>TRBD2|.|TRBJ2-1|TRBV28
TGTGCCAGCGTCAGGCGGGAGCGGTACAATGAGCAGTTCTTC
CASVRRERYNEQFF
>TRBD2|.|TRBJ2-1|TRBV11-2
TGTGCCAGCAGCCGAGGGACTAGCGGAAACAATGAGCAGTTCTTC
CASSRGTSGNNEQFF
>.|few|TRBJ2-7|TRBV5-1
TGCGCCAGCAGCACCCAGACGGGGGACGAGCAGTACTTC
CASSTQTGDEQYF